In this sample, the clone carrying this T cell receptor (beta chain) turned up once. The data were taken from a study of blood T cell repertoires in COVID-19. Study at large: The United States, Italy and Spain supplied acute and convalescent COVID-19 samples. PBMCs, B-cell-depleted T cells, or T cells provided the cDNA or gDNA that made up the material.

The CDR3 is made up of 13 amino acids. Germline lookup yields CDR1 GTSNPN and CDR2 SVGIG (reference sequence). Trimming stripped 0 bases from V and 1 base from J, with 6 bases between. Source study methods: Quantification of nucleated cells was approximated via reference gene primer amplification. Libraries were prepared by immunoSEQ multiplex PCR; TCRdb keeps only in-frame clonotypes and omits some of them. The DNA was the basis for D and trimming; V, J and clone size are from that table. The sample yields approximately 150,000 clones, around 80% seen once. This TCR derives from a woman aged 45-60 years in a cohort sampled during active or convalescent COVID-19. The sample comprised peripheral blood. The chain employs TRBV30 and TRBJ1-1, with no clear D. The DNA for the CDR3 is TGTGCCTGGAGTGTCGCACAGAACACTGAAGCTTTCTTT. This sequence encodes CAWSVAQNTEAFF.